A single sample is the source of the 15 T cell receptor beta chains below, sequenced in a study of cytotoxic CD8 clonotypes in ibrutinib-treated CLL. Libraries were prepared by immunoSEQ multiplex PCR; TCRdb keeps only in-frame clonotypes and omits some of them. There are about 50,000 clones in the sample; around 78% occur only once, and roughly 20% lies in the top ten. The specimen comprised PBMCs, sampled after 24 months of ibrutinib treatment. Receptors originate from a human donor with chronic lymphocytic leukemia.

This chain joins TRBV28 and TRBJ2-1; tentative D call: TRBD1 (6 bases). CDR3 size: 15 residues. Trimming removed 4 bases at V and 4 bases at J, with 14 bases between. Germline V gives CDR1 MDHEN, CDR2 SYDVKM. In DNA, the CDR3 is TGTGCCAGCAGTTACCCGGACGGACAGTACAATGAGCAGTTCTTC. It codes for CASSYPDGQYNEQFF.

The chain employs TRBV25-1 and TRBJ1-1; maybe TRBD1 (6 bases). The V gene's germline CDR1 is MGHDK and CDR2 SYGVNS. The V gene lost 3 bases and the J gene lost 0 bases, with 14 bases spanning the gap. This CDR3 spans 16 amino acids. CDR3 sequence: CASSDIGGPMNTEAFF. DNA for the CDR3: TGTGCCAGCAGTGATATCGGGGGGCCCATGAACACTGAAGCTTTCTTT. The variable domain in full, completed from reference TRBV25-1 and TRBJ1-1, reads EADIYQTPRYLVIGTGKKITLECSQTMGHDKMYWYQQDPGMELHLIHYSYGVNSTEKGDLSSESTVSRIRTEHFPLTLESARPSHTSQYLCASSDIGGPMNTEAFFGQGTRLTVV.

The CDR3 DNA reads as TGTGCCAGCAGTATGAGGGATTCTGGAAACACCATATATTTT. This sequence encodes CASSMRDSGNTIYF. The J gene is TRBJ1-3, the V gene TRBV6-5; no clear D. CDR1 MNHEY and CDR2 SVGAGI come from the germline V gene. CDR3 length: 14 amino acids. Trimming took 5 bases from V and 1 from J, leaving 9 bases between them.

The CDR3 nucleotides are TGTGCCAGCAGCTCTGGGAGGGTAGCGGGAGGTTACGAGCAGTACTTC. Amino acids: CASSSGRVAGGYEQYF. The rearrangement uses TRBV27 and TRBJ2-7; 10 bases match TRBD2. J gave up 4 bases and V 6 bases, and 12 bases lay outside the gene matches. Germline V CDR1 and CDR2: MNHEY, SMNVEV (reference sequence). The CDR3 is 16 residues long.

This chain uses TRBV27 with TRBJ2-7; D might be TRBD1 (5 bases). Germline V gene lookup returns CDR1 MNHEY and CDR2 SMNVEV (reference sequence). With 0 bases removed from V and 2 bases from J, the gap between germline ends came to 8 bases. The length of the CDR3 is 14 residues. In nucleotides, the CDR3 is TGTGCCAGCAGTTTATCAGGGGTTCCCTACGAGCAGTACTTC. Translated: CASSLSGVPYEQYF.

This clone was observed a few times. The chain combines TRBV7-7 with TRBJ2-7; the D is unclear. Germline CDR1 and CDR2: SSHAT and FNYEAQ (reference sequence). Trimming took 1 base from V and 6 from J, leaving 16 bases between them. This CDR3 comprises 15 residues. The CDR3 DNA sequence: TGTGCCAGCAGCTTAGGAGGCCCCGGTCTTGGCGAGCAGTACTTC. This translates into CASSLGGPGLGEQYF.

Written as DNA, the CDR3 is TGTGCCTGGGAAATCGCATCTAGCACAGATACGCAGTATTTT. Protein product: CAWEIASSTDTQYF. The chain combines TRBV30 with TRBJ2-3; no definite D call. V dropped 5 bases and J dropped 0 bases, with 12 bases sitting between them. Germline V gives CDR1 GTSNPN, CDR2 SVGIG (reference sequence). This CDR3 region has 14 residues.

The chain joins TRBV30 to TRBJ2-7; D may correspond to TRBD1 or TRBD2 (5 bases each). CDR3 size: 13 residues. Germline CDR1 is GTSNPN and CDR2 is SVGIG (reference sequence). Trimming took off 2 bases at V and 8 bases at J, with 16 bases between the two ends. CDR3 loop: CAWSSGPYNQQYF. CDR3 nucleotides: TGTGCCTGGAGTTCGGGACCGTACAATCAGCAGTACTTC.

The chain couples TRBV29-1 to TRBJ1-1; D uncertain. The V end lost 5 bases, the J end lost 5 bases, and 18 bases lay between the germline ends. Germline CDR1 and CDR2: SQVTM and ANQGSEA. This CDR3 contains 14 residues. CDR3 in amino acids: CSVYVSSGKTEAFF. The CDR3 DNA reads TGCAGCGTTTACGTAAGTTCCGGGAAGACTGAAGCTTTCTTT.

This chain links TRBV27 with TRBJ2-3, with unresolved D. In germline, CDR1 is MNHEY, CDR2 SMNVEV (reference sequence). The length of the CDR3 is 12 residues. V was pared by 0 bases and J by 8 bases, with 6 bases between. The CDR3 region is CASSLSDGTQYF. In DNA form, the CDR3 reads TGTGCCAGCAGTTTATCGGATGGTACGCAGTATTTT.

V gene TRBV14 combines with J gene TRBJ1-2; D is possibly TRBD1 (5 bases). This CDR3 is built from 15 residues. Germline V gives CDR1 SGHDN, CDR2 FVKESK. Between the trimmed V and J ends, which lost 1 base and 0 bases, there was a span of 9 bases. The DNA of the CDR3 is TGTGCCAGCAGCCAAGTGGCGACAGCTAACTATGGCTACACCTTC. This sequence encodes CASSQVATANYGYTF.

The chain links TRBV9 to TRBJ2-3; D is uncertain. Germline CDR1 and CDR2: SGDLS and YYNGEE. This CDR3 has 13 amino acids. Trimming stripped 4 bases from V and 11 bases from J, with 17 bases between. CDR3 in DNA: TGTGCCAGCAGCCCTAGACCCGAGGATGGGCAGTATTTT. Protein: CASSPRPEDGQYF.

The chain links TRBV11-2 to TRBJ1-2, with TRBD1 identical over 7 bases. The germline gives CDR1 SGHAT, CDR2 FQNNGV. This CDR3 is built from 13 residues. Germline trimming cut 1 base from V and 4 bases from J; bases unmatched to any gene: 0. For the CDR3, the DNA is TGTGCCAGCAGCTTAGGACAGGGCTATGGCTACACCTTC. Protein product: CASSLGQGYGYTF.

The V gene is TRBV28, the J gene TRBJ1-2, with a weak D call TRBD1 (5 bases). Looked up from germline, CDR1 is MDHEN and CDR2 is SYDVKM. The CDR3 is 15 amino acids. The V gene lost 5 bases and the J gene lost 4 bases, with 17 bases spanning the gap. CDR3 sequence reads: CASSGGYPTAYGYTF. CDR3 nucleotide sequence: TGTGCCAGCAGTGGGGGGTACCCGACTGCCTATGGCTACACCTTC.

J is TRBJ2-2 and V is TRBV28, with D possibly TRBD2 on 6 matching bases. Germline CDR1 is MDHEN and CDR2 is SYDVKM. V lost 3 bases, J lost 1 base, and 18 bases lay in between. The CDR3 totals 18 residues. The CDR3 coding sequence is TGTGCCAGCAGTTTTGGGGTTGGTTGGGGGGAGAACACCGGGGAGCTGTTTTTT. Encoded protein: CASSFGVGWGENTGELFF.